This T cell receptor beta chain was found in a study of blood T cells in healthy people across ages. Total RNA was extracted at no less than 6 micrograms per sample. CDR1 and CDR2 from the germline V gene are SGHTA and FQGNSA. This CDR3 is 16 amino acids long. V lost 5 bases, J lost 0 bases, and 11 bases lay in between. Alongside a J-beta primer mix, a sample-barcoded 5' primer served in a second PCR lasting about 7 to 11 cycles. TCRdb recomputed calls from the 5' RACE reads with MiXCR, one row per CDR3 protein. The sample shows 800,000 to 1,300,000 distinct CDR3 sequences, 25% of them seen only once. In this sample, this clonotype turned up a few times. These data also featured in a second study, about T cells of mothers and their children.

Material for sequencing was blood. The receptor comes from a girl between 2 and 10 years old in good health. The V gene is TRBV7-2, the J gene TRBJ2-6; the D is unclear. Here the CDR3 DNA reads TGTGCCAGCAGCATAGGACCTCGCTCTGGGGCCAACGTCCTGACTTTC. It translates to CASSIGPRSGANVLTF.